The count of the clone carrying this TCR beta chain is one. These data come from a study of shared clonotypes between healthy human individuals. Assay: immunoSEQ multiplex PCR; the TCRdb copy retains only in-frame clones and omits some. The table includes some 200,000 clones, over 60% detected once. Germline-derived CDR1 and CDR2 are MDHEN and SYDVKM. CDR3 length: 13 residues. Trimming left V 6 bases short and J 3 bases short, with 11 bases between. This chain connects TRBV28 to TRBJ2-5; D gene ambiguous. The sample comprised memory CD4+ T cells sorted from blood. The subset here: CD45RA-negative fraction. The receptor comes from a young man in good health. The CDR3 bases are TGTGCCAGCAGCCGCACCCTCAAAGAGACCCAGTACTTC. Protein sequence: CASSRTLKETQYF.